The T cell receptor (beta chain) under discussion was sequenced for a study of HIV-infected children after antiretroviral therapy interruption. Overall study context: Recorded EBV and CMV exposure existed for most children. Samples from the continuous-treatment group were taken at weeks 0, 48 and 150. Study-wide results and caveats: Naive CD4+ sequences overlapped less between time points once interruption began.

This clonotype was recorded at least ten times. Its antigen remains unidentified. Per the germline V gene, CDR1 is LGHDT and CDR2 is YNNKEL (reference sequence). The germline V and J ends were trimmed by 4 bases and 1 base, with 16 bases remaining between them. This CDR3 comprises 16 residues. A 3' RACE protocol on RNA, with unique molecular identifiers, produced the TCR library. TCRdb fed the 3' RACE reads into MiXCR, producing one record per CDR3 protein. The data hold around 47,000 distinct CDR3 sequences, with approximately 4.3% observed a single time. Specified treatment: PENTA 11 planned treatment interruption arm or continuous ART arm.

The source of this sequence is a pool of human donors with HIV. The chain links TRBV3-1 to TRBJ2-5, with D perhaps matching TRBD1 or TRBD2 (5 bases each). The sequencing here drew on CD45RA+ CD4+ T cells from PBMCs, pooled from several time points, taken from a donor given antiretroviral therapy, either interrupted or continuous. Subset noted: naive CD4+ CD45RA+ CD45RO- T cells. The CDR3 DNA reads TGTGCCAGCAGCCCCTTAGGGACGATGGGCCAAGAGACCCAGTACTTC. It yields the protein CASSPLGTMGQETQYF.